Shown below are 8 T cell receptor beta chains from a single sample sequenced in a study of T cells after posttransplantation cyclophosphamide (dated by TCRdb to the mid-2010s). The method was the immunoSEQ multiplex PCR assay. Held by TCRdb, this immuneACCESS table contains in-frame sequences only and omits some clones. Under half of the omission traces to an unresolved V gene where checked; the cause of the rest is unknown. The sample records about 18,000 clones, around four fifths of which are singletons. The top ten hold more than 8.5% of the sample. The sequencing sample was made of memory CD4+ T cells sorted from blood. The receptors shown here come from a man aged 25 to 40 in good health and a related stem cell transplant donor.

CDR3 DNA: TGTGCCAGCAGCCACTACAGGGGGCCGCAGAACACTGAAGCTTTCTTT. Translated: CASSHYRGPQNTEAFF. The chain has TRBV4-2 and TRBJ1-1, with TRBD1 matching 9 bases. The germline CDR1 and CDR2 sequences are LGHNA and YNFKEQ. V was pared by 3 bases and J by 1 base, with 6 bases of the junction left unmatched. This CDR3 is built from 16 residues.

The gene calls are TRBV27 and TRBJ1-2; possible D gene TRBD1, 6 bases. The germline V and J ends were trimmed by 0 bases and 8 bases, with 10 bases remaining between them. The germline V gene has CDR1 MNHEY and CDR2 SMNVEV (reference sequence). The CDR3 consists of 13 residues. This chain's CDR3 is CASSLSSRGGYTF. The DNA for the CDR3 is TGTGCCAGCAGTTTATCGTCCAGGGGCGGCTACACCTTC.

The rearrangement uses TRBV2 and TRBJ2-7, with TRBD2 identical over 8 bases. The V gene's germline CDR1 is SNHLY and CDR2 FYNNEI. V was clipped by 6 bases and J by 3 bases; unmatched bases: 4. The CDR3 extends over 13 amino acids. The CDR3 bases are TGTGCCAGCAGCGTGGCGGGGGGCTACGAGCAGTACTTC. This translates into CASSVAGGYEQYF.

The genes are TRBV11-3 and TRBJ2-2; no clear D gene. The CDR3 runs to 13 residues. Trimming shortened V by 5 bases and J by 7 bases, and 11 bases separated the two germline ends. Germline CDR1 and CDR2: SGHNT and YENEEA. This CDR3 reads CASSAQLYGELFF. As DNA, the CDR3 is TGTGCCAGCAGCGCTCAGTTGTACGGGGAGCTGTTTTTT.

This clone was recorded once. This chain connects TRBV2 to TRBJ2-2, with TRBD1 identical over 7 bases. V dropped 5 bases and J dropped 4; count of bases not matched to a gene: 7. Germline lookup yields CDR1 SNHLY and CDR2 FYNNEI. This CDR3 has 15 residues. The CDR3, as DNA: TGTGCCAGCAGTAAGATCAGGGGGACCACCGGGGAGCTGTTTTTT. The encoded protein is CASSKIRGTTGELFF.

The chain employs TRBV18 and TRBJ1-5; D might be TRBD1 (5 bases). The CDR3 runs to 14 residues. The ends were cut back, 3 bases at V and 0 bases at J, with 6 bases in the middle. CDR1 and CDR2 (germline): KGHSH, LQKENI. The CDR3 region is CASSPDSSNQPQHF. The CDR3 nucleotides read TGTGCCAGCTCACCTGACAGTAGCAATCAGCCCCAGCATTTT.

The chain links TRBV5-1 to TRBJ2-3; D remains unclear. Trimming stripped 4 bases from V and 2 bases from J, with 8 bases between. The CDR3 is made up of 13 amino acids. Germline CDR1 reads SGHRS; CDR2 reads YFSETQ. CDR3 coding DNA: TGCGCCAGCAGCGGCGGCTACACAGATACGCAGTATTTT. It translates to CASSGGYTDTQYF.

The rearrangement links TRBV4-3 to TRBJ1-1; 8 positions match TRBD1. V lost 3 bases, J lost 10 bases, and 7 bases stayed unmatched. The length of the CDR3 is 13 residues. From germline, CDR1 is LGHNA and CDR2 YSLEER. The DNA of the CDR3 is TGCGCCAGCAGCCAGGTCAGGGGGCGCACAGCTTTCTTT. As protein: CASSQVRGRTAFF.